This T cell receptor (beta chain) was found in a study of tumor and adjacent non-tumor tissue in lung cancer. The wider study: The patients, 9 to 11 men and four to six women, were roughly 30 to 85 with stage I to III disease. Samples averaged roughly 4 million productive TCRbeta reads each.

The library came from three nested PCR rounds adapted from ARM-PCR protocols. TCRdb re-called the multiplex PCR reads with MiXCR, one entry per CDR3 protein. The data show about 100,000 distinct CDR3 sequences, 65% seen once. Trimming stripped 6 bases from V and 1 base from J, with 15 bases between. This CDR3 spans 14 amino acids. CDR1 DFQATT and CDR2 SNEGSKA come from the germline V gene (reference sequence). No cell sorting was done before RNA was extracted from the tissue. More than 3 cm separated this lung sample from the edge of the tumor. The table lists this clonotype with a few counts. Its specificity is not known. Study findings and constraints: Tumor TCR diversity, when higher, was linked to shorter survival. Normal lung showed higher cumulative top 100 clone frequency than tumor.

The receptor was derived from a man in his thirties or forties with non-small cell lung cancer. The gene calls are TRBV20-1 and TRBJ2-5; unclear D gene. The sequenced material came from distant non-tumor lung tissue. CDR3: CSAQYQVIQETQYF. In DNA, the CDR3 is TGCAGTGCCCAGTACCAAGTGATCCAAGAGACCCAGTACTTC.